The 31 T cell receptor beta chains below were found in one sample sequenced in a study of beta chain features in type 1 diabetes. The isolated RNA, all of it, was reverse transcribed, so expressed TCRB transcripts were what got sequenced. Clones were sequenced by immunoSEQ multiplex PCR, and TCRdb holds only the in-frame ones, with some missing. This sample carries a few hundred thousand clones, about 13% of them seen once, and the ten largest clones take about 0.016%. Study results and caveats: Significant though moderate, a shortening of TCRB CDR3s appeared in all four CD4+ subsets of Type 1 diabetes patients.

For these TCRs, the target antigens are not known. The specimen sequenced was naive CD4+ T cells from blood. These receptors were obtained from a woman aged 18-29 years with type 1 diabetes.

This clone was picked up a small number of times. The chain joins TRBV4-3 to TRBJ2-2, with a weak D call TRBD1 (5 bases). The V gene's germline CDR1 is LGHNA and CDR2 YSLEER. The germline V and J ends were trimmed by 1 base and 4 bases, with 22 bases remaining between them. This CDR3 is built from 19 residues. CDR3 sequence (DNA): TGCGCCAGCAGCCAAGTGTTAATAATCGGTACAGGATCCACCGGGGAGCTGTTTTTT. Translating gives CASSQVLIIGTGSTGELFF.

The V call is TRBV7-2, the J call TRBJ2-1, with TRBD2 as a possible D gene (7 bases). The ends were cut back, 2 bases at V and 5 bases at J, with 13 bases in the middle. The CDR3 sequence is 15 residues long. Germline lookup yields CDR1 SGHTA and CDR2 FQGNSA. The CDR3 bases are TGTGCCAGCAGCTTATGGGGGGGCCATAACAATGAGCAGTTCTTC. Encoded protein: CASSLWGGHNNEQFF.

This clone was observed a handful of times. The gene calls are TRBV10-3 and TRBJ2-1; D is unclear. The CDR3 runs to 12 residues. Germline V CDR1 and CDR2: ENHRY, SYGVKD. Trimming pared 2 bases from V and 7 bases from J, leaving 6 bases between. The DNA for the CDR3 is TGTGCCATCAGTGAGCCGACTAATGAGCAGTTCTTC. It yields the protein CAISEPTNEQFF.

Only a few counts were recorded for this clone. The chain combines TRBV5-1 with TRBJ2-3; D gene ambiguous. Per germline, CDR1 SGHRS and CDR2 YFSETQ. The CDR3 covers 14 residues. V lost 2 bases, J lost 0 bases, and 7 bases lay in between. CDR3 coding DNA: TGCGCCAGCAGCTTACCTACTAGCACAGATACGCAGTATTTT. Its translation: CASSLPTSTDTQYF.

This chain links TRBV19 with TRBJ1-1; D is possibly TRBD1 (5 bases). CDR1 LNHDA and CDR2 SQIVND come from the germline V gene (reference sequence). The CDR3 totals 13 residues. Trimming shortened V by 3 bases and J by 5 bases, and 10 bases separated the two germline ends. CDR3 nucleotide sequence: TGTGCCAGTAGTATCGGGGGTGGAACTGAAGCTTTCTTT. Translation gives CASSIGGGTEAFF. Drawing the rest from reference TRBV19 and TRBJ1-1, the complete variable domain is DGGITQSPKYLFRKEGQNVTLSCEQNLNHDAMYWYRQDPGQGLRLIYYSQIVNDFQKGDIAEGYSVSREKKESFPLTVTSAQKNPTAFYLCASSIGGGTEAFFGQGTRLTVV.

This clone was seen only a few times. The chain's CDR3 is CAISEAENTGELFF. The CDR3 bases are TGTGCCATCAGTGAGGCGGAGAACACCGGGGAGCTGTTTTTT. The chain has TRBV10-3 and TRBJ2-2; D is unresolved. The CDR3 spans 14 residues. The V gene lost 2 bases and the J gene lost 1 base, with 5 bases spanning the gap. Per the germline V gene, CDR1 is ENHRY and CDR2 is SYGVKD.

This clone was observed a few times. J is TRBJ2-1 and V is TRBV4-1; D remains unclear. V was cut by 1 base and J by 0 bases, with 10 bases left in between. The CDR3 spans 16 residues. The germline V gene encodes CDR1 MGHRA and CDR2 YSYEKL. The CDR3 is CASSQVGYSSYNEQFF. As DNA, the CDR3 is TGCGCCAGCAGCCAAGTGGGCTACAGCTCCTACAATGAGCAGTTCTTC.

This rearrangement joins TRBV11-2 to TRBJ1-2; possibly TRBD1 for D (6 bases). The CDR3 contains 12 residues. Trimming took 0 bases from V and 7 from J, leaving 6 bases between them. The germline V gene has CDR1 SGHAT and CDR2 FQNNGV. The CDR3 spells CASSLDRGGYTF. The CDR3 DNA sequence: TGTGCCAGCAGCTTAGACAGGGGTGGCTACACCTTC.

This chain uses TRBV9 with TRBJ2-7, with D possibly TRBD2 on 7 matching bases. CDR3 length: 15 residues. With 0 bases removed from V and 0 bases from J, the gap between germline ends came to 10 bases. The V gene's germline CDR1 is SGDLS and CDR2 YYNGEE. CDR3 residues: CASSVDAGASYEQYF. The CDR3 DNA is TGTGCCAGCAGCGTAGACGCGGGGGCCTCCTACGAGCAGTACTTC.

A few counts support this clone. The chain carries TRBV6-1 and TRBJ1-5; D is uncertain. CDR3 length: 14 residues. V was cut by 7 bases and J by 3 bases, with 13 bases left in between. CDR1 is MNHNS and CDR2 is SASEGT in the germline V gene. The CDR3 nucleotides are TGTGCCAGCACAGGCCCCAACCCCAATCAGCCCCAGCATTTT. Protein sequence: CASTGPNPNQPQHF.

This chain links TRBV9 with TRBJ2-7, with TRBD2 identical over 9 bases. CDR1 and CDR2 (germline): SGDLS, YYNGEE. J gave up 7 bases and V 3 bases, and 8 bases lay outside the gene matches. The CDR3 contains 14 residues. The CDR3 protein is CASSAGLATGEQYF. CDR3 bases: TGTGCCAGCAGCGCCGGACTAGCGACTGGGGAGCAGTACTTC.

CDR3 in DNA: TGTGCCAGCAGTTCCAGGACTAGCGGGAGCCTAGATACGCAGTATTTT. Protein product: CASSSRTSGSLDTQYF. The chain joins TRBV28 to TRBJ2-3; 13 nucleotides agree with TRBD2. The germline gives CDR1 MDHEN, CDR2 SYDVKM. This CDR3 spans 16 amino acids. Losses at the gene ends were 4 bases for V and 5 bases for J; bases not matched to a gene: 6.

This CDR3 is CTSRWREVRNEQFF. CDR3 nucleotides: TGCACCAGCCGTTGGAGGGAGGTGAGGAATGAGCAGTTCTTC. This chain uses TRBV1 with TRBJ2-1; the D call of TRBD2 is as the table states it, not checked on the DNA. TRBV1 is noted as a pseudogene. This CDR3 is 14 amino acids long.

The genes are TRBV27 and TRBJ2-3; possibly TRBD2 for D (5 bases). This CDR3 is built from 13 residues. The ends were cut back, 8 bases at V and 5 bases at J, with 14 bases in the middle. Germline lookup yields CDR1 MNHEY and CDR2 SMNVEV (reference sequence). The CDR3 region has the DNA TGTGCCAGCTCCCAAGCGGAGAGAGATACGCAGTATTTT. This gives the protein CASSQAERDTQYF.

This clone was seen only a few times. The chain has TRBV10-3 and TRBJ2-7, with a possible D match to TRBD2 (6 bases). V lost 3 bases and J lost 0, with 12 bases in between. This CDR3 is 15 amino acids long. Germline CDR1 and CDR2: ENHRY and SYGVKD. The CDR3 DNA is TGTGCCATCAGTGAAGGAGGGGCCCACTCCTACGAGCAGTACGTC. This sequence encodes CAISEGGAHSYEQYV.

This clone was counted only a few times. This sequence joins TRBV19 and TRBJ2-5; 9 bases are shared with TRBD2. This CDR3 is built from 15 residues. From germline, CDR1 is LNHDA and CDR2 SQIVND (reference sequence). Trimming at V came to 3 bases and at J to 4 bases, leaving 6 bases not matched to a gene. As DNA, the CDR3 is TGTGCCAGTAGTATTGATAGCGGGAGCGGAGAGACCCAGTACTTC. It encodes CASSIDSGSGETQYF.

The chain couples TRBV7-6 to TRBJ2-7, with D possibly TRBD2 on 5 matching bases. Trimming cost V 1 base and J 7 bases, with 11 bases left between them. Germline assignment: CDR1 SGHVS and CDR2 FNYEAQ. The CDR3 is 13 amino acids. Written as DNA, the CDR3 is TGTGCCAGCAGCTTAGACTGGTGGAGGGAGCAGTACGTC. Amino acids: CASSLDWWREQYV.

The CDR3 here is CASSLELSSGRNEQFF. In DNA form, the CDR3 reads TGCGCCAGCAGCTTGGAGTTATCGAGCGGGAGAAATGAGCAGTTCTTC. This sequence joins TRBV5-1 and TRBJ2-1; 8 bases line up with TRBD2. Germline loops: CDR1 SGHRS, CDR2 YFSETQ. Trimming cost V 0 bases and J 7 bases; bases outside gene matches: 9. This CDR3 contains 16 residues.

This rearrangement joins TRBV5-4 to TRBJ1-1; the D is unclear. This CDR3 is built from 14 residues. The germline V gene has CDR1 SGHNT and CDR2 YYREEE (reference sequence). V lost 3 bases and J lost 1, with 10 bases in between. The DNA of the CDR3 is TGTGCCAGCAGCTCGGGTCCAGCGAACACTGAAGCTTTCTTT. Translation gives CASSSGPANTEAFF.

This clone was detected ten times or more. The J gene is TRBJ2-3, the V gene TRBV29-1, with 9 bases identical to TRBD1. From germline, CDR1 is SQVTM and CDR2 ANQGSEA. J was trimmed by 4 bases and V by 8 bases; bases with no gene match: 4. CDR3 size: 12 residues. DNA of the CDR3: TGCAGCACCGGACAGGGGCCAGATACGCAGTATTTT. It yields the protein CSTGQGPDTQYF.

The chain carries TRBV18 and TRBJ2-7, with TRBD2 matching 15 bases. V was clipped by 6 bases and J by 4 bases; unmatched bases: 10. This CDR3 has 17 amino acids. Germline CDR1 KGHSH, CDR2 LQKENI. The CDR3 sequence is CASSLGLAGGPGYEQYF. The CDR3, as DNA: TGTGCCAGCTCTCTCGGACTAGCGGGAGGGCCGGGTTACGAGCAGTACTTC.

The J gene is TRBJ1-2, the V gene TRBV9; TRBD1 is a possible D gene (5 bases). The CDR3 extends over 15 amino acids. V was clipped by 3 bases and J by 3 bases, with 15 bases between them. CDR1 is SGDLS and CDR2 is YYNGEE in the germline V gene. CDR3 sequence (DNA): TGTGCCAGCAGCGCCATAGACAGACCACACTATGGCTACACCTTC. Translating gives CASSAIDRPHYGYTF.

There are a few counts of this clone. V is TRBV7-2 and J is TRBJ1-5; 10 bases map to TRBD1. This CDR3 has 14 residues. The V and J ends lost 8 bases and 7 bases, in that order; junction bases with no gene match: 8. Germline V gene lookup returns CDR1 SGHTA and CDR2 FQGNSA. The CDR3 region has the DNA TGTGCCAGCGCAAGGGACAGGGGTACACAGCCCCAGCATTTT. It encodes CASARDRGTQPQHF. Full variable domain (remainder filled in from reference TRBV7-2 and TRBJ1-5): GAGVSQSPSNKVTEKGKDVELRCDPISGHTALYWYRQSLGQGLEFLIYFQGNSAPDKSGLPSDRFSAERTGGSVSTLTIQRTQQEDSAVYLCASARDRGTQPQHFGDGTRLSIL.

This clone was counted a few times. This chain uses TRBV30 with TRBJ2-3, with 7 positions matching TRBD2. Germline V lookup: CDR1 GTSNPN, CDR2 SVGIG (reference sequence). The CDR3 length is 14 residues. The ends lost 7 bases at V and 3 bases at J; junction bases unmatched: 10. This CDR3 is CAYSSGISTDTQYF. In nucleotides, the CDR3 is TGTGCCTATTCGAGCGGGATATCTACAGATACGCAGTATTTT.

CDR3: CASSESGGRGNEQFF. The CDR3 DNA sequence: TGCGCCAGCAGTGAGTCGGGCGGGAGGGGGAATGAGCAGTTCTTC. The chain couples TRBV10-2 to TRBJ2-1; TRBD2 matches at 9 bases. Per the germline V gene, CDR1 is WSHSY and CDR2 is SAAADI. The CDR3 totals 15 residues. V lost 0 bases and J lost 7; bases outside the gene matches: 4.

The chain joins TRBV7-2 to TRBJ1-1; the D gene is possibly TRBD1 (5 bases). Germline CDR1 is SGHTA and CDR2 is FQGNSA. V was clipped by 1 base and J by 1 base, with 10 bases between them. This CDR3 spans 15 amino acids. The CDR3: CASSLVDRKNTEAFF. In DNA form, the CDR3 reads TGTGCCAGCAGCTTAGTTGACAGAAAGAACACTGAAGCTTTCTTT.

The chain is built from TRBV7-2 and TRBJ1-2; 8 nucleotides match TRBD1. V shed 1 base and J 5 bases; nucleotides not matched to a gene: 6. CDR3 size: 15 residues. Germline V gene lookup returns CDR1 SGHTA and CDR2 FQGNSA. This chain's CDR3 is CASSLDQGAPYGYTF. CDR3 in DNA: TGTGCCAGCAGCTTAGATCAGGGGGCCCCATATGGCTACACCTTC.

This chain connects TRBV5-1 to TRBJ2-6; TRBD1 is a possible D gene (6 bases). Germline V lookup: CDR1 SGHRS, CDR2 YFSETQ. V lost 0 bases, J lost 4 bases, and 17 bases lay in between. CDR3 length: 18 amino acids. CDR3 in DNA: TGCGCCAGCAGCTTGGCGGGCAGGGGAAGGAAAGGGGCCAACGTCCTGACTTTC. It encodes CASSLAGRGRKGANVLTF.

This clone was detected a few times. This chain links TRBV5-4 with TRBJ1-2, with 11 nucleotides matching TRBD1. With V trimmed by 3 bases and J by 8 bases, 12 bases remained unmatched. Germline V CDR1 and CDR2: SGHNT, YYREEE (reference sequence). This CDR3 has 16 residues. The CDR3 region has the DNA TGTGCCAGCAGCTGGACAGGGGGCGCGAGGTCTCACGGCTACACCTTC. Protein: CASSWTGGARSHGYTF.

The rearrangement joins TRBV30 to TRBJ2-2, with 7 bases lining up with TRBD2. V lost 3 bases and J lost 5; bases outside the gene matches: 12. There are 16 residues in the CDR3. Per the germline V gene, CDR1 is GTSNPN and CDR2 is SVGIG (reference sequence). CDR3 DNA sequence: TGTGCCTGGAGGCCCGCTGGGGGAGGGCGAACCGGGGAGCTGTTTTTT. Its translation is CAWRPAGGGRTGELFF.

The V call is TRBV7-9, the J call TRBJ2-3; 8 bases agree with TRBD2. Germline V gene data show CDR1 as SEHNR and CDR2 as FQNEAQ (reference sequence). The V and J ends lost 2 bases and 5 bases, in that order; junction bases with no gene match: 3. The CDR3 sequence is 14 residues long. CDR3 sequence: CASSLKAGVDTQYF. CDR3 nucleotides: TGTGCCAGCAGCTTAAAAGCGGGAGTAGATACGCAGTATTTT.